These 12 T cell receptor beta chains came from one sample sequenced in a study of T cell responses to AZD1222 COVID-19 vaccine. The assay was immunoSEQ multiplex PCR, and TCRdb's table has in-frame clones only and misses some. The table lists fewer than 150,000 clones, 88% of them singletons, with 4% to 5.5% in the top ten. Here the sequenced sample was peripheral blood, taken on day 0 of AZD1222 vaccination. These receptors were obtained from an adult in good health.

The rearrangement uses TRBV18 and TRBJ2-3; 10 bases line up with TRBD2. Germline V lookup: CDR1 KGHSH, CDR2 LQKENI. J gave up 5 bases and V 3 bases, and 5 bases lay outside the gene matches. This CDR3 has 15 amino acids. The CDR3 DNA follows: TGTGCCAGCTCACCCCTAGCGGGGGCAGGAGATACGCAGTATTTT. It specifies CASSPLAGAGDTQYF.

The V call is TRBV6-5, the J call TRBJ1-2; maybe TRBD1 (5 bases). V dropped 0 bases and J dropped 8 bases, with 13 bases sitting between them. The CDR3 contains 14 residues. CDR1 MNHEY and CDR2 SVGAGI come from the germline V gene. CDR3 sequence reads: CASSYSAGREGYTF. In nucleotides, the CDR3 is TGTGCCAGCAGTTACTCCGCGGGGCGAGAAGGCTACACCTTC.

This chain joins TRBV3-1 (or the pseudogene TRBV3-2) and TRBJ2-7, with 8 bases that match TRBD1. The CDR3 is 15 amino acids. Germline V gene data show CDR1 as LGHDT and CDR2 as YNNKEL (reference sequence). The junction had 11 bases not matched to a gene; V was cut back by 4 bases and J by 6 bases. The CDR3 is CASSPRWTGSVEQYF. The CDR3 nucleotides read TGTGCCAGCAGCCCGAGGTGGACAGGGTCCGTCGAGCAGTACTTC.

The rearrangement links TRBV3-1 (or the pseudogene TRBV3-2) to TRBJ1-1; D possibly corresponds to TRBD1 (6 bases). V shed 4 bases and J shed 6 bases, with 12 bases lying between them. The CDR3 extends over 13 amino acids. The germline V gene encodes CDR1 LGHDT and CDR2 YNNKEL (reference sequence). This CDR3 is CASSLEGGSEAFF. CDR3 nucleotide sequence: TGTGCCAGCAGCCTCGAGGGGGGGTCTGAAGCTTTCTTT.

V gene TRBV6-2 or TRBV6-3 combines with J gene TRBJ2-3; the D is unclear. V gave up 4 bases and J gave up 4 bases, with 12 bases separating them. From germline, CDR1 is MNHEY and CDR2 SVGEGT. This CDR3 is built from 14 residues. The CDR3 loop reads CASSWAEFADTQYF. Here the CDR3 DNA reads TGTGCCAGCAGTTGGGCAGAATTCGCAGATACGCAGTATTTT.

This clone was found a few times. The V gene is TRBV12-3 or TRBV12-4, the J gene TRBJ1-1; D is unclear. With 2 bases removed from V and 4 bases from J, the gap between germline ends came to 8 bases. The CDR3 covers 13 residues. CDR3 sequence reads: CASSLSGVTEAFF. The CDR3 nucleotides are TGTGCCAGCAGTTTATCCGGGGTCACTGAAGCTTTCTTT.

This clone has just one count. The chain joins TRBV7-2 to TRBJ2-7; 11 nucleotides match TRBD2. Germline trimming cut 0 bases from V and 2 bases from J; bases unmatched to any gene: 0. CDR1 SGHTA and CDR2 FQGNSA come from the germline V gene. CDR3 length equals 15 residues. CDR3 bases: TGTGCCAGCAGCTTAGCTAGCGGGGGGGCCTACGAGCAGTACTTC. It translates to CASSLASGGAYEQYF.

This sequence joins TRBV4-3 and TRBJ2-3, with D perhaps TRBD2 (7 bases). Trimming took off 6 bases at V and 6 bases at J, with 25 bases between the two ends. This CDR3 has 17 residues. Germline V lookup: CDR1 LGHNA, CDR2 YSLEER. The CDR3 here is CASSRRSGGTSTDTQYF. The CDR3 region has the DNA TGCGCCAGCAGTCGGCGCTCGGGGGGCACATCTACGGATACGCAGTATTTT.

This chain uses TRBV7-9 with TRBJ1-3, with D maybe TRBD1 (6 bases). The V and J ends lost 4 bases and 11 bases respectively, with 9 bases between them. The germline V gene encodes CDR1 SEHNR and CDR2 FQNEAQ (reference sequence). The CDR3 is 11 residues long. CDR3 residues: CASSSAGAIYF. The CDR3, as DNA: TGTGCCAGCAGCTCTGCAGGGGCCATATATTTT.

The rearrangement uses TRBV7-2 and TRBJ1-2; possibly TRBD1 for D (6 bases). The CDR3 length is 18 residues. The ends were cut back, 0 bases at V and 4 bases at J, with 21 bases in the middle. The germline CDR1 and CDR2 sequences are SGHTA and FQGNSA. The CDR3 loop is CASSLAAGQPVSGYGYTF. As DNA, the CDR3 is TGTGCCAGCAGCTTAGCGGCCGGACAGCCAGTTTCGGGCTATGGCTACACCTTC.

The gene calls are TRBV5-8 and TRBJ1-3; a possible D gene is TRBD1 (6 bases). The CDR3 sequence is 13 residues long. Germline V gives CDR1 SGHTS, CDR2 YDEGEE. Trimming took off 7 bases at V and 2 bases at J, with 10 bases between the two ends. CDR3 DNA sequence: TGTGCCAGCTGGAACAGGGCTGGAAACACCATATATTTT. Its protein is CASWNRAGNTIYF. Together with reference TRBV5-8 and TRBJ1-3, the CDR3 gives the full variable domain: EAGVTQSPTHLIKTRGQQATLRCSPISGHTSVYWYQQALGLGLQFLLWYDEGEERNRGNFPPRFSGRQFPNYSSELNVNALELEDSALYLCASWNRAGNTIYFGEGSWLTVV.

The chain carries TRBV4-1 and TRBJ2-3; 9 bases match TRBD1. J gave up 3 bases and V 3 bases, and 10 bases lay outside the gene matches. Germline V CDR1 and CDR2: MGHRA, YSYEKL. This CDR3 has 17 residues. CDR3 sequence (DNA): TGCGCCAGCAGCCAGAAAGGGACAGGGTCAGTTACAGATACGCAGTATTTT. As protein: CASSQKGTGSVTDTQYF.